The next 14 T cell receptor beta chains were all read from a single sample in a study of T cells after yellow fever vaccination. TCRdb analysed the 5' RACE reads with MiXCR anew, one entry per CDR3 protein. The sample consists of 85,000 to 100,000 distinct CDR3 sequences, roughly 6% of them appearing once. The sample was CD8+ T cells sorted from PBMCs, taken 10 days after the yellow fever booster vaccination. Every receptor here comes from a man younger than 35 who received the YFV17D yellow fever vaccine.

This chain joins TRBV5-4 and TRBJ2-3; 9 positions agree with TRBD2. The V segment lost 4 bases and the J segment 2 bases; nucleotides outside the gene matches: 2. In germline, CDR1 is SGHNT, CDR2 YYREEE (reference sequence). The CDR3 runs 14 residues. The CDR3 nucleotides read TGTGCCAGCAGCGGCGGGGGGGACACAGATACGCAGTATTTT. Encoded protein: CASSGGGDTDTQYF.

This clonotype was seen a handful of times. The rearrangement joins TRBV28 to TRBJ2-6, with 7 bases fitting TRBD1. This CDR3 spans 16 amino acids. Losses at the gene ends were 6 bases for V and 0 bases for J; bases not matched to a gene: 5. Germline CDR1 and CDR2: MDHEN and SYDVKM. CDR3 sequence: CASRTGIGSGANVLTF. In DNA form, the CDR3 reads TGTGCCAGCAGGACAGGGATAGGCTCTGGGGCCAACGTCCTGACTTTC.

The rearrangement joins TRBV28 to TRBJ1-5; 7 bases are a match to TRBD1. Trimming at V came to 6 bases and at J to 4 bases, leaving 6 bases not matched to a gene. The germline V gene has CDR1 MDHEN and CDR2 SYDVKM. The CDR3 length is 14 residues. The CDR3, as DNA: TGTGCCAGCAGATCCGGGACAGCGAATCAGCCCCAGCATTTT. Protein product: CASRSGTANQPQHF.

This clonotype has more than one count but fewer than ten. The chain carries TRBV6-5 and TRBJ2-1, with TRBD2 identical over 9 bases. The junction had 4 bases not matched to a gene; V was cut back by 2 bases and J by 5 bases. CDR3 length: 15 residues. The germline gives CDR1 MNHEY, CDR2 SVGAGI. The CDR3 loop reads CASSYRGGADNEQFF. The CDR3 DNA sequence: TGTGCCAGCAGTTACCGCGGGGGGGCTGACAATGAGCAGTTCTTC.

This clonotype was seen repeatedly, ten times or more. The CDR3 sequence: CAISESARQNNEQFF. In DNA form, the CDR3 reads TGTGCCATCAGTGAGTCGGCGCGGCAGAACAATGAGCAGTTCTTC. V usage is TRBV10-3 and J usage is TRBJ2-1; D ambiguous. In germline, CDR1 is ENHRY, CDR2 SYGVKD. This CDR3 has 15 residues. V gave up 0 bases and J gave up 5 bases, with 11 bases separating them.

There are many counts of this clonotype. The chain employs TRBV5-1 and TRBJ1-6; D unclear. The V gene's germline CDR1 is SGHRS and CDR2 YFSETQ. V dropped 4 bases and J dropped 9 bases, with 8 bases sitting between them. This CDR3 has 12 residues. CDR3: CASSPRGSPLHF. CDR3 nucleotides: TGCGCCAGCAGCCCGAGAGGTTCACCCCTCCACTTT.

The chain joins TRBV3-1 to TRBJ2-7; TRBD2 is a possible D gene (6 bases). With 4 bases removed from V and 2 bases from J, the gap between germline ends came to 18 bases. This CDR3 has 16 residues. Germline assignment: CDR1 LGHDT and CDR2 YNNKEL (reference sequence). CDR3 region: CASSPGVSGRTYEQYF. CDR3 coding DNA: TGTGCCAGCAGCCCGGGGGTCAGCGGGCGGACCTACGAGCAGTACTTC.

The gene calls are TRBV9 and TRBJ1-2, with 7 bases matching TRBD1. CDR1 and CDR2 (germline): SGDLS, YYNGEE. Trimming at V came to 0 bases and at J to 6 bases, leaving 5 bases not matched to a gene. The CDR3 covers 14 residues. CDR3 DNA: TGTGCCAGCAGCGTAGCGGACAGGTACGATGGCTACACCTTC. Protein product: CASSVADRYDGYTF. The full variable domain, completed using reference TRBV9 and TRBJ1-2, is DSGVTQTPKHLITATGQRVTLRCSPRSGDLSVYWYQQSLDQGLQFLIQYYNGEERAKGNILERFSAQQFPDLHSELNLSSLELGDSALYFCASSVADRYDGYTFGSGTRLTVV.

The gene calls are TRBV10-3 and TRBJ1-1, with a possible D match to TRBD1 (6 bases). Deletions cut 7 bases from V and 1 base from J, with 16 bases between. CDR3 size: 15 residues. CDR1 and CDR2 (germline): ENHRY, SYGVKD. DNA of the CDR3: TGTGCCATCAAACAGGGTTTCCTTGGGAACACTGAAGCTTTCTTT. Translation gives CAIKQGFLGNTEAFF.

The rearrangement links TRBV12-3 or TRBV12-4 to TRBJ2-7; D unresolved. The length of the CDR3 is 13 residues. V dropped 4 bases and J dropped 2 bases, with 9 bases sitting between them. The CDR3 spells CASSSHKPYEQYF. The CDR3 bases are TGTGCCAGCAGTTCCCACAAACCCTACGAGCAGTACTTC.

Ten or more counts support this clonotype. V and J are TRBV7-2 and TRBJ1-4; tentative D call: TRBD1 (5 bases). Germline lookup yields CDR1 SGHTA and CDR2 FQGNSA. The V and J ends lost 1 base and 7 bases respectively, with 22 bases between them. The CDR3 consists of 18 residues. The CDR3 loop is CASSLVVGDGGRSEKLFF. The CDR3 region has the DNA TGTGCCAGCAGCTTAGTGGTAGGGGACGGGGGAAGGAGTGAAAAACTGTTTTTT. The full variable domain, with the rest looked up from reference TRBV7-2 and TRBJ1-4, is GAGVSQSPSNKVTEKGKDVELRCDPISGHTALYWYRQSLGQGLEFLIYFQGNSAPDKSGLPSDRFSAERTGGSVSTLTIQRTQQEDSAVYLCASSLVVGDGGRSEKLFFGSGTQLSVL.

This clonotype showed up just a few times. The chain employs TRBV10-2 and TRBJ2-7; 11 bases align to TRBD1. This CDR3 has 15 amino acids. After removal of 2 bases from V and 2 bases from J, the junction contained 2 bases not matched to a gene. The germline CDR1 and CDR2 sequences are WSHSY and SAAADI. CDR3 nucleotides: TGCGCCAGCAGTGAGGGACAGGGGGCCACCTACGAGCAGTACTTC. Translated, it gives CASSEGQGATYEQYF.

This clonotype occurred many times. This chain connects TRBV12-3 or TRBV12-4 to TRBJ1-1; D is unclear. The CDR3 contains 13 residues. The germline V and J ends were trimmed by 6 bases and 2 bases, with 10 bases remaining between them. The CDR3 here is CASSNTRNTEAFF. The CDR3 bases are TGTGCCAGCAGCAATACAAGAAACACTGAAGCTTTCTTT.

This clonotype was seen a handful of times. The chain joins TRBV19 to TRBJ1-2; 9 bases align to TRBD1. The trim removed 11 bases at V and 2 bases at J, leaving 3 bases unmatched. Germline V gene sequence: CDR1 LNHDA, CDR2 SQIVND (reference sequence). The CDR3 runs 12 residues. CDR3 amino acids: CACGQGNYGYTF. CDR3 nucleotides: TGTGCCTGTGGACAGGGGAACTATGGCTACACCTTC. Full variable domain (remainder filled in from reference TRBV19 and TRBJ1-2): DGGITQSPKYLFRKEGQNVTLSCEQNLNHDAMYWYRQDPGQGLRLIYYSQIVNDFQKGDIAEGYSVSREKKESFPLTVTSAQKNPTAFYLCACGQGNYGYTFGSGTRLTVV.